The clone carrying this T cell receptor beta chain was counted between two and nine times. Its antigen is not known. This sample's treatment: 10-day PBMC culture with coronavirus spike peptide pools or control peptides (ViraFEST assay). For ViraFEST, peptide pools expanded antigen-specific T cells, after which the TCRs were sequenced. Cultures got half-medium changes with IL-2 on days 3 and 7. The Oncomine TCR Beta short-read assay sequenced DNA from cultured CD4+ T cells. Investigators obtained genomic DNA by extraction from cultured CD4+ T cells. In TCRdb, the PCR reads were re-called with MiXCR into one record per CDR3 protein. The table lists under 20,000 distinct CDR3 sequences, 40% to 60% of them singletons. CDR1 is SGHTA, CDR2 FQGTGA, per germline. The CDR3 sequence is 13 residues long. Trimming stripped 3 bases from V and 0 bases from J, with 5 bases between. The entry originates in a study of vaccination and CD4 T cells after COVID-19. In the study overall: Participants were administered two doses of either the BNT162b2 or the mRNA-1273 vaccine.

The TCR sequence derives from a human donor who had recovered from COVID-19. The V and J genes are TRBV7-3 and TRBJ2-5; D gene unclear. The material sequenced was CD4+ T cells from blood, cultured in vitro, taken before SARS-CoV-2 vaccination. CDR3 amino acids: CASSFGHQETQYF. The DNA for the CDR3 is TGTGCCAGCAGCTTCGGGCACCAAGAGACCCAGTACTTC.